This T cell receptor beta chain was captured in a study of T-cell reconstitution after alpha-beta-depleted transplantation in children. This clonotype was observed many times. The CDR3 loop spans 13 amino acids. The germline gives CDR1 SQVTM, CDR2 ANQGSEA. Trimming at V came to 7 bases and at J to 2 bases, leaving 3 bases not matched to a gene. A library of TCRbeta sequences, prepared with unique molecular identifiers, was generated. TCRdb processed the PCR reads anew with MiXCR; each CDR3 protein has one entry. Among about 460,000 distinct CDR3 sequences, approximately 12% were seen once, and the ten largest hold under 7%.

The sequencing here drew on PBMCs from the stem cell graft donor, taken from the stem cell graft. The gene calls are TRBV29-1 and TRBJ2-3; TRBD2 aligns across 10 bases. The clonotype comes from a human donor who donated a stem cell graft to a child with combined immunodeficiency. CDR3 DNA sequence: TGCAGCGCTAGCGGGAGTATCACAGATACGCAGTATTTT. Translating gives CSASGSITDTQYF.